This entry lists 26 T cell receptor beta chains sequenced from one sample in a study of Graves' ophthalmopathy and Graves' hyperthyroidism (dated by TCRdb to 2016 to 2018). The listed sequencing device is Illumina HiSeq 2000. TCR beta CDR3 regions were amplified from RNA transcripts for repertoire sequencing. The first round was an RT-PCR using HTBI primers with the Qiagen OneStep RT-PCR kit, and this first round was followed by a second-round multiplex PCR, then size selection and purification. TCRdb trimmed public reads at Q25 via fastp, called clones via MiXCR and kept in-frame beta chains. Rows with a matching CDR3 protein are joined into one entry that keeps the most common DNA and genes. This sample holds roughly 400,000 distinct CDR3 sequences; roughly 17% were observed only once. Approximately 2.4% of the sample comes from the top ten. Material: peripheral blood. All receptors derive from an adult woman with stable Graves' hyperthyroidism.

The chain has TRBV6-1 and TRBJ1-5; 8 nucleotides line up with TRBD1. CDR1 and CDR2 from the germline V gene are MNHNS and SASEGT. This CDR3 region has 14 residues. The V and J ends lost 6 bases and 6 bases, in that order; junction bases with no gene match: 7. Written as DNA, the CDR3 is TGTGCCAGCAGCGCCGGGACAGGAGGTCAGCCCCAGCATTTT. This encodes CASSAGTGGQPQHF.

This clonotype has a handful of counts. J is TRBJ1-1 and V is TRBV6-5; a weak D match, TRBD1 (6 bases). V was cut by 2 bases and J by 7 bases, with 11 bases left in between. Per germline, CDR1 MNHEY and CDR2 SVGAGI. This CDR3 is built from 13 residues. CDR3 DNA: TGTGCCAGCAGTTACCACAGGGAAAATGAAGCTTTCTTT. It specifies CASSYHRENEAFF.

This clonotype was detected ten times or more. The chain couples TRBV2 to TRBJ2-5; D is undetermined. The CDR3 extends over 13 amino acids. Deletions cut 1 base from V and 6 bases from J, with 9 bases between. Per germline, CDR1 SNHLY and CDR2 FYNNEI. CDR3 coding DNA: TGTGCCAGCAGTGAAGAGTTTAGGCAGACCCAGTACTTC. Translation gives CASSEEFRQTQYF.

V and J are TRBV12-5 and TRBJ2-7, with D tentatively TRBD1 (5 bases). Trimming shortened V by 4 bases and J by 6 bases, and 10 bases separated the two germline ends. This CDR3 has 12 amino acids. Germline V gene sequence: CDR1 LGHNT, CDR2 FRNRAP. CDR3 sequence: CASGSGSAEQYF. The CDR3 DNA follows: TGTGCTAGTGGTTCAGGGTCGGCCGAGCAGTACTTC.

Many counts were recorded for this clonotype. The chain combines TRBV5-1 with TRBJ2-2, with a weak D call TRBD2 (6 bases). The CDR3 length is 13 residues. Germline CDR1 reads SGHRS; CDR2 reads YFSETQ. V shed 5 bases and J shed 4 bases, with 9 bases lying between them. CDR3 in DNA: TGCGCCAGCAGACTGACTAGCACCGGGGAGCTGTTTTTT. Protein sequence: CASRLTSTGELFF.

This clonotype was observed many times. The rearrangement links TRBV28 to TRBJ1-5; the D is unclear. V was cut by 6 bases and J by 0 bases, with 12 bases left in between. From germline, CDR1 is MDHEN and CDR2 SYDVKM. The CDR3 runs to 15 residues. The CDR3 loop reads CASRALRDSNQPQHF. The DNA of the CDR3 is TGTGCCAGCAGGGCGTTGAGGGATAGCAATCAGCCCCAGCATTTT.

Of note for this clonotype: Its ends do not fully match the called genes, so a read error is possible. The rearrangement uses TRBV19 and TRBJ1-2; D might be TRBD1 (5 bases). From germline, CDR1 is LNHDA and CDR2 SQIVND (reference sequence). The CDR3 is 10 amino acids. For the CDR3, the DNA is TGTGTACCAGGGATCTATGGCTACATCTTC. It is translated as CVPGIYGYIF.

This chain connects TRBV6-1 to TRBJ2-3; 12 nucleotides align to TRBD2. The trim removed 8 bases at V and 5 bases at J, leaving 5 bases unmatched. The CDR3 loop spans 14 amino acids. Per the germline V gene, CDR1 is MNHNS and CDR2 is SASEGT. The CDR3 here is CASATSGRLDTQYF. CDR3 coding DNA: TGTGCCAGCGCCACTAGCGGGAGGTTAGATACGCAGTATTTT.

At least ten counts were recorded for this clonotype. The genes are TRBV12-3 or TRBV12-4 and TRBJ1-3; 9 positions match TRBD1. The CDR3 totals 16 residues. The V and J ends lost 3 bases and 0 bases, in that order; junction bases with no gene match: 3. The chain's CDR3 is CASSFGTGRSGNTIYF. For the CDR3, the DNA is TGTGCCAGCAGTTTTGGGACAGGGCGCTCTGGAAACACCATATATTTT.

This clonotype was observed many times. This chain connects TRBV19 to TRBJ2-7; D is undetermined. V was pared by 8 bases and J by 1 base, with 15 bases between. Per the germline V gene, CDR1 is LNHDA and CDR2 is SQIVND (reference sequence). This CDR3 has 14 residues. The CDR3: CASRPAANSYEQYF. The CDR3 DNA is TGTGCCAGTCGCCCCGCGGCAAATTCCTACGAGCAGTACTTC.

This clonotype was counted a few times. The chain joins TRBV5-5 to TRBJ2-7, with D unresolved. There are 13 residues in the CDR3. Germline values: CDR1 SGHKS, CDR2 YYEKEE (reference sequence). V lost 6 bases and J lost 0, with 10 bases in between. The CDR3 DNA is TGTGCCAGCATCAGCGAACTCTCCTACGAGCAGTACTTC. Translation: CASISELSYEQYF.

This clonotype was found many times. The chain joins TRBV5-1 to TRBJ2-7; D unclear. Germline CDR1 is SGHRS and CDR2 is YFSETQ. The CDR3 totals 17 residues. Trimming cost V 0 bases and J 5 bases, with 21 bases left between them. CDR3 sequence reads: CASSLGPDRVSGDEQYF. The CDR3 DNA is TGCGCCAGCAGCTTGGGGCCGGACCGCGTCTCTGGGGACGAGCAGTACTTC.

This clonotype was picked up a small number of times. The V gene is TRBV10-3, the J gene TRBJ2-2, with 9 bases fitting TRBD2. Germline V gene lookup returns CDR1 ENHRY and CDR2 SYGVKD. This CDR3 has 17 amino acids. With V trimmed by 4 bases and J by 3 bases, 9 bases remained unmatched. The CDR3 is CAISGELTSGYTGELFF. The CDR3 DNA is TGTGCCATCAGTGGGGAACTGACTAGCGGATACACCGGGGAGCTGTTTTTT.

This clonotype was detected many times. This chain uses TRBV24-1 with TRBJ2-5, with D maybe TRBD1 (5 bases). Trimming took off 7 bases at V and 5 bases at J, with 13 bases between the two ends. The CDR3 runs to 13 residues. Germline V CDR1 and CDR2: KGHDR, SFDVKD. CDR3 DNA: TGTGCCACCAGCGTCCAGGGATCCGAGACCCAGTACTTC. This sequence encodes CATSVQGSETQYF.

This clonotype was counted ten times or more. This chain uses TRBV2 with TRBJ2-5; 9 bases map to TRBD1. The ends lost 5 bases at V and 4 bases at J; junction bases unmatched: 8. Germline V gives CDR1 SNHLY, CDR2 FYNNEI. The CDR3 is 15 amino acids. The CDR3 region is CASSTRDRAIETQYF. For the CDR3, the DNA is TGTGCCAGCAGTACCCGGGACAGGGCGATAGAGACCCAGTACTTC.

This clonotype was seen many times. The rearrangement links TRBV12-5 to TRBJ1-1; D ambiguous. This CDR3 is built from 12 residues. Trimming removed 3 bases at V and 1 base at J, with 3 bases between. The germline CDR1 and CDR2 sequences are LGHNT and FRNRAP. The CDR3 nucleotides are TGTGCTAGTGGTTTAGGGAACACTGAAGCTTTCTTT. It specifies CASGLGNTEAFF.

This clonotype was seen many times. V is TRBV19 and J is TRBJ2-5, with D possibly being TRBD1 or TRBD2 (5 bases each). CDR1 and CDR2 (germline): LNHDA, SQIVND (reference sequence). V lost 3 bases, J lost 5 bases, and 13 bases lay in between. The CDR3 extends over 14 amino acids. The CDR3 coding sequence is TGTGCCAGTAGTATTCCGGGGCGGACGGAGACCCAGTACTTC. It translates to CASSIPGRTETQYF.

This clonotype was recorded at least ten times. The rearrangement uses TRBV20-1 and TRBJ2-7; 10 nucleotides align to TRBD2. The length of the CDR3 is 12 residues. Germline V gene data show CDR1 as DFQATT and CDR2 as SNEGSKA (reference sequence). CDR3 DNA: TGCAGCGGGACTAGCGACTCCTACGAGCAGTACTTC. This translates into CSGTSDSYEQYF.

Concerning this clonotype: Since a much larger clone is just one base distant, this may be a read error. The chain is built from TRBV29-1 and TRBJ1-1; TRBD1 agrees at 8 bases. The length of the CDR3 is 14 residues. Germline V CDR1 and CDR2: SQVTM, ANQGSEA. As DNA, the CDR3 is TGCAGCGCTTTAAAAACAGGGGGGTGGACTGAAACTTTCTTT. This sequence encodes CSALKTGGWTETFF.

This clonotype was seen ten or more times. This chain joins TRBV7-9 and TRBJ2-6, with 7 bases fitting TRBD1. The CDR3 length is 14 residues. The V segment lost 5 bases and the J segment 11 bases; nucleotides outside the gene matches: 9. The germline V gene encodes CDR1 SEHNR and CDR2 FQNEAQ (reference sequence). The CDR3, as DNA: TGTGCCAGCAGCCAGGACAGGCCCAGGCACGTCCTGACTTTC. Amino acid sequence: CASSQDRPRHVLTF.

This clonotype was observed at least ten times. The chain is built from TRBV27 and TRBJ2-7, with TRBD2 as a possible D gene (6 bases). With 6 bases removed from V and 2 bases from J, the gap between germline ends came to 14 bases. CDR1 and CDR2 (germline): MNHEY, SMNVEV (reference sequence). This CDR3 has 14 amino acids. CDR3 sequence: CASSPGRAAYEQYF. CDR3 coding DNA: TGTGCCAGCAGCCCCGGGAGAGCCGCCTACGAGCAGTACTTC.

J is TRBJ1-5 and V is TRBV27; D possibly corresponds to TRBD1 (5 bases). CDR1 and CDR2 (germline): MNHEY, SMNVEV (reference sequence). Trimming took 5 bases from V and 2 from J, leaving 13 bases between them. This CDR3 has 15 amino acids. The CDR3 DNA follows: TGTGCCAGCAGTCGGGACGGCCTCGGCAATCAGCCCCAGCATTTT. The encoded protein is CASSRDGLGNQPQHF.

The CDR3 loop is CASSFSGLRRQETQYF. For the CDR3, the DNA is TGTGCCAGCAGTTTCTCGGGACTACGACGCCAAGAGACCCAGTACTTC. V usage is TRBV27 and J usage is TRBJ2-5; 7 bases are shared with TRBD2. CDR1 and CDR2 from the germline V gene are MNHEY and SMNVEV (reference sequence). This CDR3 has 16 residues. V lost 3 bases, J lost 1 base, and 8 bases stayed unmatched.

The CDR3 DNA reads as TGTGCCTTCAGGACGGGCCATCCAGATACGCAGTATTTT. Translation gives CAFRTGHPDTQYF. The chain is built from TRBV30 and TRBJ2-3; D gene ambiguous. The CDR3 runs 13 residues. V dropped 7 bases and J dropped 4 bases, with 15 bases sitting between them. CDR1 and CDR2 (germline): GTSNPN, SVGIG (reference sequence).

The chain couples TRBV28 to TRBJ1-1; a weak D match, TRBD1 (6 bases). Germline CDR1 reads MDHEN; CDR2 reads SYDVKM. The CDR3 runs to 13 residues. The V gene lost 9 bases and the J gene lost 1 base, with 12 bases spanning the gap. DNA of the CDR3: TGTGCCAGTCACCAACAGGGGAACACTGAAGCTTTCTTT. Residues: CASHQQGNTEAFF.

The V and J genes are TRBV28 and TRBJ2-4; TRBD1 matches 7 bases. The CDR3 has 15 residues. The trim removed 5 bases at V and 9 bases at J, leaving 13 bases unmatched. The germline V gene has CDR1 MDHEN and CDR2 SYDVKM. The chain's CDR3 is CASSPHRGRDSIQYF. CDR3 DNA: TGTGCCAGCAGTCCCCACCGGGGCAGGGACAGCATTCAGTACTTC.